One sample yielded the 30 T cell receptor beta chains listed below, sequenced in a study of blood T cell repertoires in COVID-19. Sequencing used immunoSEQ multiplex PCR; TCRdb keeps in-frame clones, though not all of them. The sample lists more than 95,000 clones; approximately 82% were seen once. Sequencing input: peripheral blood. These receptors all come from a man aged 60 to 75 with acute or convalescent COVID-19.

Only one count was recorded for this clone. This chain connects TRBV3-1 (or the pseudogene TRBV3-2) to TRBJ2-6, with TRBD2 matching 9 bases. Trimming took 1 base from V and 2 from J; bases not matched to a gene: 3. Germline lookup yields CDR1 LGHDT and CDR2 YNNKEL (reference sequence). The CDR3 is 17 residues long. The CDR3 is CASSQGIAGAGANVLTF. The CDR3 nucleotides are TGTGCCAGCAGCCAAGGTATAGCGGGAGCTGGGGCCAACGTCCTGACTTTC.

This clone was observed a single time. The CDR3 DNA follows: TGCGCCAGCAGCGACAGGCCAACCGGGGAGCTGTTTTTT. It specifies CASSDRPTGELFF. The rearrangement joins TRBV5-1 to TRBJ2-2, with D perhaps matching TRBD1 (6 bases). Germline CDR1 is SGHRS and CDR2 is YFSETQ. This CDR3 has 13 residues. V was pared by 4 bases and J by 5 bases, with 9 bases between.

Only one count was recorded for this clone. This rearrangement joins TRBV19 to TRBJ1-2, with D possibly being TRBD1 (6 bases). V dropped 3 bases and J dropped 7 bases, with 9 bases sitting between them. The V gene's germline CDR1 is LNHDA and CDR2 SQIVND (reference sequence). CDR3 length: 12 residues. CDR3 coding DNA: TGTGCCAGTAGTATGGGGGGGCTTGGCTACACCTTC. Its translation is CASSMGGLGYTF. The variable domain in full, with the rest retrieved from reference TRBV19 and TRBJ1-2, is DGGITQSPKYLFRKEGQNVTLSCEQNLNHDAMYWYRQDPGQGLRLIYYSQIVNDFQKGDIAEGYSVSREKKESFPLTVTSAQKNPTAFYLCASSMGGLGYTFGSGTRLTVV.

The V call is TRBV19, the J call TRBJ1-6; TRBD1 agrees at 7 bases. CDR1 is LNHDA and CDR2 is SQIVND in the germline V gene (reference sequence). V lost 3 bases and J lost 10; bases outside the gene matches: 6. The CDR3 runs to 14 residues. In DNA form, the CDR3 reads TGTGCCAGTAGTATTCCGGGACAGAAATCACCCCTCCACTTT. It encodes CASSIPGQKSPLHF. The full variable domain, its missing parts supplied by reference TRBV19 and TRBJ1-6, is DGGITQSPKYLFRKEGQNVTLSCEQNLNHDAMYWYRQDPGQGLRLIYYSQIVNDFQKGDIAEGYSVSREKKESFPLTVTSAQKNPTAFYLCASSIPGQKSPLHFGNGTRLTVT.

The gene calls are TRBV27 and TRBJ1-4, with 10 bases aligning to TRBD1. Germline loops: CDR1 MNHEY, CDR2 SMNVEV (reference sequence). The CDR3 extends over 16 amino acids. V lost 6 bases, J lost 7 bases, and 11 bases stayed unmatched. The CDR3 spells CASSPPLGTGVEKLFF. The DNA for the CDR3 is TGTGCCAGCAGCCCTCCCCTCGGGACAGGGGTTGAAAAACTGTTTTTT.

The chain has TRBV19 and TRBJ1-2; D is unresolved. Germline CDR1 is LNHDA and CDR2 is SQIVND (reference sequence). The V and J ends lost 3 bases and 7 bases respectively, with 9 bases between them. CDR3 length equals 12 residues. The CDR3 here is CASSMQVGGYTF. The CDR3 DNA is TGTGCCAGTAGTATGCAGGTCGGTGGCTACACCTTC.

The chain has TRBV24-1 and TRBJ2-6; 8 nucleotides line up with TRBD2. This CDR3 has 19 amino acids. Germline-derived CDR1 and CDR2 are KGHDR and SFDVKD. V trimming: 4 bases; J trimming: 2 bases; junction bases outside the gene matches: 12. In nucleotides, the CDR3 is TGTGCCACCAGTGAACATCTCTCGGGGGGGGCGCCTGGGGCCAACGTCCTGACTTTC. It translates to CATSEHLSGGAPGANVLTF.

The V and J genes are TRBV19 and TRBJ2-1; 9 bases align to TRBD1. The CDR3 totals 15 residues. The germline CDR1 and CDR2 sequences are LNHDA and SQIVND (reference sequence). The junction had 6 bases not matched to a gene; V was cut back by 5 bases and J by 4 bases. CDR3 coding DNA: TGTGCCAGTAGTTCTACAGGGGGCTTGTACAATGAGCAGTTCTTC. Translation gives CASSSTGGLYNEQFF.

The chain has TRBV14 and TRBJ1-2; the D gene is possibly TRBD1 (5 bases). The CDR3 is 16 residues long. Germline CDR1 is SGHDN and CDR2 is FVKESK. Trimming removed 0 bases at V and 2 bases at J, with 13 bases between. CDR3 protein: CASSQDQGSLNYGYTF. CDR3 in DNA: TGTGCCAGCAGCCAAGATCAGGGCAGCCTGAACTATGGCTACACCTTC.

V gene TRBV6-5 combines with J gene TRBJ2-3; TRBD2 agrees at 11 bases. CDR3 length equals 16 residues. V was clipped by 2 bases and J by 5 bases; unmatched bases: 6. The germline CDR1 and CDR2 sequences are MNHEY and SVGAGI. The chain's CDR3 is CASSYRGLADGDTQYF. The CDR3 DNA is TGTGCCAGCAGTTACCGGGGACTAGCGGATGGAGATACGCAGTATTTT.

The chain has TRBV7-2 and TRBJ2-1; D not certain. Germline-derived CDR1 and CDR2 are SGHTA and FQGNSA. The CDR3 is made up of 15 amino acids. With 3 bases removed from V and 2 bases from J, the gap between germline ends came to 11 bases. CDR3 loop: CASSFGELTYNEQFF. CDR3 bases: TGTGCCAGCAGCTTCGGAGAGTTGACCTACAATGAGCAGTTCTTC.

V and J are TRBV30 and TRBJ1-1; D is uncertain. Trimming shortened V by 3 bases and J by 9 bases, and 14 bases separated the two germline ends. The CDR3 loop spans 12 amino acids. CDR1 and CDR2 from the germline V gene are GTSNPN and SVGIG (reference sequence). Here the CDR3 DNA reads TGTGCCTGGAGCCCTCTAGTCGCAAAAGCTTTCTTT. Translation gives CAWSPLVAKAFF.

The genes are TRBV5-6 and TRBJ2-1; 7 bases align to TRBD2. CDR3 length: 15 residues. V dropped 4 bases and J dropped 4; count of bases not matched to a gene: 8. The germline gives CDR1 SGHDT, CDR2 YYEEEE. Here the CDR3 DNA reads TGTGCCAGCAGCCTACCCGGGACTACTTACAATGAGCAGTTCTTC. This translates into CASSLPGTTYNEQFF.

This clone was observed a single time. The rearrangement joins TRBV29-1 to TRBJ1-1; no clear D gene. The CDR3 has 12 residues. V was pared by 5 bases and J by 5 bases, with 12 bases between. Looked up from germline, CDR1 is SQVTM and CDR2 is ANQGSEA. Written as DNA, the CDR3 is TGCAGCGTTCGCTCAGGTGAAACTGAAGCTTTCTTT. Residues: CSVRSGETEAFF.

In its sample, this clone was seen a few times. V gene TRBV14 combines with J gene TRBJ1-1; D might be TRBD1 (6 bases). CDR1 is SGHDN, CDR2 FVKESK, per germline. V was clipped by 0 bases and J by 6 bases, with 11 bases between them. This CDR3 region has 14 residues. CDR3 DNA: TGTGCCAGCAGCCAAGACAGGGGCTTTTCTGAAGCTTTCTTT. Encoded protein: CASSQDRGFSEAFF.

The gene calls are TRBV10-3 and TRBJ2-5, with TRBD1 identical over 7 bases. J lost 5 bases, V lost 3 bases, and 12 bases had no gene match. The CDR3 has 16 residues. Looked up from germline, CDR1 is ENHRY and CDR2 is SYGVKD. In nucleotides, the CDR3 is TGTGCCATCAGTGATGAAGACAGGGCAGTTTCGGAGACCCAGTACTTC. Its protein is CAISDEDRAVSETQYF.

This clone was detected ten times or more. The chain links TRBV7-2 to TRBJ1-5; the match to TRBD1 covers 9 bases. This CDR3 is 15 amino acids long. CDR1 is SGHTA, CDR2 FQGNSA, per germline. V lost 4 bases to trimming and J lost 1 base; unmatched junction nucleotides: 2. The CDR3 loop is CASSWTGESNQPQHF. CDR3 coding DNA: TGTGCCAGCAGCTGGACAGGGGAAAGCAATCAGCCCCAGCATTTT.

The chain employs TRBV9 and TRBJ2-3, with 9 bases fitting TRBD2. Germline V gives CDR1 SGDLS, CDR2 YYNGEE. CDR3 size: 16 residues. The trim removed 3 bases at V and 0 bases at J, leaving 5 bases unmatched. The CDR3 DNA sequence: TGTGCCAGCAGCGAAAGCGGGGGGACTAGCACAGATACGCAGTATTTT. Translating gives CASSESGGTSTDTQYF. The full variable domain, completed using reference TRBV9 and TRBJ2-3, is DSGVTQTPKHLITATGQRVTLRCSPRSGDLSVYWYQQSLDQGLQFLIQYYNGEERAKGNILERFSAQQFPDLHSELNLSSLELGDSALYFCASSESGGTSTDTQYFGPGTRLTVL.

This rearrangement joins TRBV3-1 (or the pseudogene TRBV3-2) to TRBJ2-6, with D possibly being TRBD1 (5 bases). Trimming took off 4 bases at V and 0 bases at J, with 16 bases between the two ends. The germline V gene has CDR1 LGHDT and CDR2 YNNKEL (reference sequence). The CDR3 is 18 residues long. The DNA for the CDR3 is TGTGCCAGCAGCCTAAGGCCAGGGCGAAACTCTGGGGCCAACGTCCTGACTTTC. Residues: CASSLRPGRNSGANVLTF.

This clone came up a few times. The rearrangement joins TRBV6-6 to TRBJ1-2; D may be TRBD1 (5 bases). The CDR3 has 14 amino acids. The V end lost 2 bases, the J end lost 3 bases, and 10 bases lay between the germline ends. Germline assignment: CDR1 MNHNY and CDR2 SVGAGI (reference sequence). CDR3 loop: CASSYAGGDYGYTF. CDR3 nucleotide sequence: TGTGCCAGCAGTTACGCAGGAGGGGACTATGGCTACACCTTC.

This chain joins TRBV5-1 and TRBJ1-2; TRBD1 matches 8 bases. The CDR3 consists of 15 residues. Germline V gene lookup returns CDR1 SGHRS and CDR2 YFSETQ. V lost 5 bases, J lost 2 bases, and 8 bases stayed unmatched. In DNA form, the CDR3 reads TGCGCCAGCAGGGGCGGGACAGGCCCCAACTATGGCTACACCTTC. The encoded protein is CASRGGTGPNYGYTF.

The CDR3 nucleotides are TGCGCCAGCAGCTCATGGGGCGAGCTAAGTTCACCCCTCCACTTT. The encoded protein is CASSSWGELSSPLHF. The genes are TRBV5-1 and TRBJ1-6; perhaps TRBD1 as D (5 bases). The CDR3 length is 15 residues. Deletions cut 3 bases from V and 9 bases from J, with 16 bases between. Germline CDR1 reads SGHRS; CDR2 reads YFSETQ. The complete variable domain, with remaining parts taken from reference TRBV5-1 and TRBJ1-6, reads KAGVTQTPRYLIKTRGQQVTLSCSPISGHRSVSWYQQTPGQGLQFLFEYFSETQRNKGNFPGRFSGRQFSNSRSEMNVSTLELGDSALYLCASSSWGELSSPLHFGNGTRLTVT.

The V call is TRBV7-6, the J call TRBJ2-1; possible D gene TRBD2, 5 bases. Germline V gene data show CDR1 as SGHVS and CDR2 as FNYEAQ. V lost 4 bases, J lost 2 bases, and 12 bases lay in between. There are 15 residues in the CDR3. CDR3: CASSWEPGTYNEQFF. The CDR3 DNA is TGTGCCAGCAGCTGGGAGCCCGGGACCTACAATGAGCAGTTCTTC.

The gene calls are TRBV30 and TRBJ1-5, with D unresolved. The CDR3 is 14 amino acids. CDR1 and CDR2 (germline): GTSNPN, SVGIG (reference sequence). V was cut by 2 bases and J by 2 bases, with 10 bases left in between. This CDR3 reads CAWSRGGGNQPQHF. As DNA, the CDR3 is TGTGCCTGGAGTCGAGGAGGTGGCAATCAGCCCCAGCATTTT.

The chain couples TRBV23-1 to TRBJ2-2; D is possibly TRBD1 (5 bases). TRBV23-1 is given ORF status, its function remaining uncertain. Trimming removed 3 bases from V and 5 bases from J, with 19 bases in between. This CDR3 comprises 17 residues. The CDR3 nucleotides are TGCGCCAGCAGTCACCCGCCCGGCAGGGTCTGGACCGGGGAGCTGTTTTTT. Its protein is CASSHPPGRVWTGELFF.

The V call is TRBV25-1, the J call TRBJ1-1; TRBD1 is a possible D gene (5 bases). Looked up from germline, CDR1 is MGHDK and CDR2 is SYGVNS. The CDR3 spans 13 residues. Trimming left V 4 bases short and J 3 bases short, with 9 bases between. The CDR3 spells CASSVQAYTEAFF. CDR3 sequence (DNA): TGTGCCAGCAGTGTACAGGCTTACACTGAAGCTTTCTTT.

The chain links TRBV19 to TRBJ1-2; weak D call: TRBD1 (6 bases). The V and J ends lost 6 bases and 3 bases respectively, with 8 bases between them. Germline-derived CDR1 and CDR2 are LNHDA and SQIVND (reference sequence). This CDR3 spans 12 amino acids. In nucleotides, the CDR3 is TGTGCCAGTAGGGACAGTGACTATGGCTACACCTTC. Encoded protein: CASRDSDYGYTF.

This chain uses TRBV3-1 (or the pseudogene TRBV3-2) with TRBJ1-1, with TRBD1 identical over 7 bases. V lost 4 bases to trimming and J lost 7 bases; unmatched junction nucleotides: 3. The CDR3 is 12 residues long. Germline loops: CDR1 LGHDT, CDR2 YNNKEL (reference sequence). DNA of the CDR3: TGTGCCAGCAGCCGCACAGGGGTTGAAGCTTTCTTT. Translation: CASSRTGVEAFF.

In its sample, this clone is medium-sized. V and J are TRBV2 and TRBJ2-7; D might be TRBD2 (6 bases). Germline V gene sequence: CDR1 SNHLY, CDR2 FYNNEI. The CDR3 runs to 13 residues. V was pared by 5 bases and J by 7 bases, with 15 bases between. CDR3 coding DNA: TGTGCCAGCAGTCCAAATAACGCGGGGGAGCAGTACTTC. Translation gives CASSPNNAGEQYF.

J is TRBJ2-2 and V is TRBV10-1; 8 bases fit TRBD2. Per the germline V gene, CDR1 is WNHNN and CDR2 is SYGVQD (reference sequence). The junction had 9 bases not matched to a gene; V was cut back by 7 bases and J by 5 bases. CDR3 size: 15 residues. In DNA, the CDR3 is TGCGCCAGCAATCCGGGGACTAGTGGGACCGGGGAGCTGTTTTTT. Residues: CASNPGTSGTGELFF.